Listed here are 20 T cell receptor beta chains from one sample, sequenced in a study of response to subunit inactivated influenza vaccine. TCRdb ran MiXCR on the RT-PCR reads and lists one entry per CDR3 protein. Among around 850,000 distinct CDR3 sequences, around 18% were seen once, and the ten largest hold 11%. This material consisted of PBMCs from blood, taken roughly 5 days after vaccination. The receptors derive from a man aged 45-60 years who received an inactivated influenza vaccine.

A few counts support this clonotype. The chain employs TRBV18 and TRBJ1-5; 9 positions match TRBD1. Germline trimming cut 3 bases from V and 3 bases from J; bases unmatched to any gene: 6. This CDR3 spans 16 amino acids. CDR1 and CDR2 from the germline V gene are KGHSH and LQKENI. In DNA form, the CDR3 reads TGTGCCAGCTCACCCTCGACAGGGGGGATCAATCAGCCCCAGCATTTT. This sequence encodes CASSPSTGGINQPQHF.

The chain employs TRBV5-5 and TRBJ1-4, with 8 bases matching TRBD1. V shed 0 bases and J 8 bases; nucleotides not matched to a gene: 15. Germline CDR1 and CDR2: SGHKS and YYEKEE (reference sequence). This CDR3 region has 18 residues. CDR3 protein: CASSLVGAGGASKEKLFF. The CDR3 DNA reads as TGTGCCAGCAGCTTGGTCGGCGCAGGGGGCGCTTCGAAGGAAAAACTGTTTTTT.

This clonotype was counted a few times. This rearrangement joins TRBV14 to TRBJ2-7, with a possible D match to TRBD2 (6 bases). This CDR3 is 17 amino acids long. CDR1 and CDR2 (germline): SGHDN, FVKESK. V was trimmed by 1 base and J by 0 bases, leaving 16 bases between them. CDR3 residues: CASSQAYFGRSSYEQYF. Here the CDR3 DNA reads TGTGCCAGCAGCCAAGCGTACTTCGGGAGATCCTCCTACGAGCAGTACTTC.

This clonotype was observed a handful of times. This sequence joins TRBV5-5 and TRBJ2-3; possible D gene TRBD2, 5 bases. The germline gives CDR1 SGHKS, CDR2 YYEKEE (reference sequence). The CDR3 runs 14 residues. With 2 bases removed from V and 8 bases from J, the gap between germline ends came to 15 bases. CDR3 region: CASSFRLEGSTQYF. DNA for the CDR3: TGTGCCAGCAGCTTCCGACTGGAAGGGAGTACGCAGTATTTT.

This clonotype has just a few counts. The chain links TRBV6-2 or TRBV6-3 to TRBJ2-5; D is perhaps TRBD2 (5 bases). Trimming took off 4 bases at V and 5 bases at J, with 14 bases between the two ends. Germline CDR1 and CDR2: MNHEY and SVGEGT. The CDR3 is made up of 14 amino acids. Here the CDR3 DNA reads TGTGCCAGCAGTTCGTTTCCTAGGAGGGAGACCCAGTACTTC. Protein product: CASSSFPRRETQYF.

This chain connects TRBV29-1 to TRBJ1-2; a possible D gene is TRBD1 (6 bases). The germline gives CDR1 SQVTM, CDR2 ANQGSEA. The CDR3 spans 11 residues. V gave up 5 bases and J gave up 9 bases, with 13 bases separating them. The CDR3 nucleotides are TGCAGCGTTTCTCCCAGGGGTAGCTACACCTTC. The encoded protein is CSVSPRGSYTF.

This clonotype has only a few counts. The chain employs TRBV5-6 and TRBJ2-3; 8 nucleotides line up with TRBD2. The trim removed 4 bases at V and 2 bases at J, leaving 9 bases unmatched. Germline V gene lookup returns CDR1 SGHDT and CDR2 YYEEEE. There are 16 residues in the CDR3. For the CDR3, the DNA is TGTGCCAGCAGCCCGGGGGTAGCGGGAAACACAGATACGCAGTATTTT. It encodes CASSPGVAGNTDTQYF.

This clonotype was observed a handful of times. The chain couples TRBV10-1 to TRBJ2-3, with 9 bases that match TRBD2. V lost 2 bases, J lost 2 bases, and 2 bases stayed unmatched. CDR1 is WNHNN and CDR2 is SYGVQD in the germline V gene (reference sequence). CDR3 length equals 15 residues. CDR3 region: CASSEPSGDTDTQYF. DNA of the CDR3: TGCGCCAGCAGTGAGCCTAGCGGGGACACAGATACGCAGTATTTT.

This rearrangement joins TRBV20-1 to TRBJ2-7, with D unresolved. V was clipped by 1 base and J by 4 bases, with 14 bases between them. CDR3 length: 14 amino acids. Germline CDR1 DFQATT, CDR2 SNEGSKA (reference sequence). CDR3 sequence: CSARGRGRVYEQYF. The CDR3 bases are TGCAGTGCTAGAGGAAGAGGTCGGGTGTACGAGCAGTACTTC.

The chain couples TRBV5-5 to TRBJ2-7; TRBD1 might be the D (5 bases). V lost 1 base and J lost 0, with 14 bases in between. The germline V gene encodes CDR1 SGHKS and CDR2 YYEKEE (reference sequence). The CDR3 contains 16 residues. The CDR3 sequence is CASSLTGQGDSYEQYF. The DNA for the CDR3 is TGTGCCAGCAGCTTGACCGGACAAGGGGACTCCTACGAGCAGTACTTC. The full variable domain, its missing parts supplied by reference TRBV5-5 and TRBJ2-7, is DAGVTQSPTHLIKTRGQQVTLRCSPISGHKSVSWYQQVLGQGPQFIFQYYEKEERGRGNFPDRFSARQFPNYSSELNVNALLLGDSALYLCASSLTGQGDSYEQYFGPGTRLTVT.

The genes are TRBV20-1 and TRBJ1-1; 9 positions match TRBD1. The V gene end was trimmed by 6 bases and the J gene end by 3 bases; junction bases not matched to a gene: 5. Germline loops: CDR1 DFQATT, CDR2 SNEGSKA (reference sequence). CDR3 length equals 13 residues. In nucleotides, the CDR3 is TGCAGTGCGCCACAGGGGGCGTACACTGAAGCTTTCTTT. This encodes CSAPQGAYTEAFF.

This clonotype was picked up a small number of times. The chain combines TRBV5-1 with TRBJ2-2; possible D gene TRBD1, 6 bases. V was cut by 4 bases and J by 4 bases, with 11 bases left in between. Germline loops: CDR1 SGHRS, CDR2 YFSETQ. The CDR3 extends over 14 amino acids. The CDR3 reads CASSIGQSTGELFF. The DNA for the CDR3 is TGCGCCAGCAGCATAGGACAGAGCACCGGGGAGCTGTTTTTT.

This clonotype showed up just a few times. The CDR3 DNA sequence: TGCAGTGCGGTCAAAAACTACGAGCAGTACTTC. It codes for CSAVKNYEQYF. The chain couples TRBV20-1 to TRBJ2-7, with D unresolved. The CDR3 is 11 amino acids. CDR1 and CDR2 (germline): DFQATT, SNEGSKA (reference sequence). Trimming cost V 6 bases and J 3 bases, with 9 bases left between them.

In nucleotides, the CDR3 is TGTGCCAGCAGTTTATCCGGGATAGGGGATACGCAGTATTTT. Protein product: CASSLSGIGDTQYF. The rearrangement links TRBV27 to TRBJ2-3, with D tentatively TRBD2 (5 bases). CDR3 length: 14 residues. The V end was cut by 0 bases, the J end by 6 bases, with 10 bases between. Per the germline V gene, CDR1 is MNHEY and CDR2 is SMNVEV (reference sequence).

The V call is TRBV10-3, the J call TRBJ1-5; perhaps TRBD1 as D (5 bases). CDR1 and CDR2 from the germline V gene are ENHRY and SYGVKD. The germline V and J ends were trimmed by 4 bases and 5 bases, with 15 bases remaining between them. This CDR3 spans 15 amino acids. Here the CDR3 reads CAISAGGQEYQPQHF. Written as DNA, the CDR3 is TGTGCCATCAGTGCGGGGGGTCAGGAATATCAGCCCCAGCATTTT.

CDR3 amino acids: CASSQVYPSDHEQYF. CDR3 bases: TGCGCCAGCAGCCAAGTTTACCCTAGCGACCACGAGCAGTACTTC. This chain connects TRBV4-3 to TRBJ2-7; the D gene is possibly TRBD2 (6 bases). Trimming cost V 1 base and J 5 bases, with 15 bases left between them. CDR1 is LGHNA and CDR2 is YSLEER in the germline V gene. The CDR3 covers 15 residues.

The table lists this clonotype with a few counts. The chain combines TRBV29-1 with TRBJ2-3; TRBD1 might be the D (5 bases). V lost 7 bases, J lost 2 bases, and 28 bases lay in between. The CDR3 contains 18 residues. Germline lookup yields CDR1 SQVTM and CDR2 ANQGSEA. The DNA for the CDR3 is TGCAGCGACCCGTCTTGGGGCGTCTTGGTTGGCGACACAGATACGCAGTATTTT. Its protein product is CSDPSWGVLVGDTDTQYF.

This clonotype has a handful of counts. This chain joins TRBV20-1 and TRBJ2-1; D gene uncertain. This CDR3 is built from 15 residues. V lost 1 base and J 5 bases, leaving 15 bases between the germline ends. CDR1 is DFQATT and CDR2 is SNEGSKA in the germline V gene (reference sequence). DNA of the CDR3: TGCAGTGCTAGAGCCTGGGATCACCCGGACAATGAGCAGTTCTTC. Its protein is CSARAWDHPDNEQFF.

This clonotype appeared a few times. CDR3 sequence (DNA): TGTGCCAGCAGCTTCGTGAATCCAGATACGCAGTATTTT. This gives the protein CASSFVNPDTQYF. The chain joins TRBV5-8 to TRBJ2-3; no definite D call. This CDR3 comprises 13 residues. V was trimmed by 2 bases and J by 4 bases, leaving 8 bases between them. Germline CDR1 SGHTS, CDR2 YDEGEE.

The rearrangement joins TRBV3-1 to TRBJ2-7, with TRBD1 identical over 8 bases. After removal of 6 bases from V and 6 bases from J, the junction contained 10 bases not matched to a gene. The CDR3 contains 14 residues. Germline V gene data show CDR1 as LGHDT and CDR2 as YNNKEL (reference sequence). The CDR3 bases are TGTGCCAGCAGTCGACCGGGACAGGTTACCGAGCAGTACTTC. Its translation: CASSRPGQVTEQYF.